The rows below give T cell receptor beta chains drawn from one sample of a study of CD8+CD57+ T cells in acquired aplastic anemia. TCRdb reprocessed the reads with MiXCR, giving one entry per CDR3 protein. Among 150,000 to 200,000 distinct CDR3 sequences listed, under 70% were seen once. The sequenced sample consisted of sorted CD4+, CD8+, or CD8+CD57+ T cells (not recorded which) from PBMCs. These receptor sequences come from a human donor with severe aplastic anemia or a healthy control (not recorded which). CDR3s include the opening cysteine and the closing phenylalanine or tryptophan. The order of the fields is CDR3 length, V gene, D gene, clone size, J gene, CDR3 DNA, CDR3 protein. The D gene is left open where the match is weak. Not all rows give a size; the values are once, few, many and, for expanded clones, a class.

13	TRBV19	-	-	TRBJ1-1	TGTGCCAGTAGTATCGCCAAGAACACTGAAGCTTTCTTT	CASSIAKNTEAFF
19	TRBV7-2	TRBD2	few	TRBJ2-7	TGTGCCAGCAGCTTAGTGGGACTAGCGGGGGGGCAGAACTCCTACGAGCAGTACTTC	CASSLVGLAGGQNSYEQYF
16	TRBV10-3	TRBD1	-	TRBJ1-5	TGTGCCATCAGCGCGTCGGGACAGACCATTAATCAGCCCCAGCATTTT	CAISASGQTINQPQHF
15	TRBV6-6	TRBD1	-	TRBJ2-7	TGTGCCAGCAGTTACGGACAGGGGGCCACCTACGAGCAGTACTTC	CASSYGQGATYEQYF
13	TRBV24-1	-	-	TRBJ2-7	TGTGCCAGCAGTTTATCCGCCACCTACGAGCAGTACTTC	CASSLSATYEQYF
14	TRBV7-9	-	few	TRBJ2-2	TGTGCCAGCAGCTTAGCCCCACCGTTCGGGGAGCTGTTTTTT	CASSLAPPFGELFF
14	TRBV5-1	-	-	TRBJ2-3	TGCGCCAGCAGCTTGCTAGGCAACACAGATACGCAGTATTTT	CASSLLGNTDTQYF
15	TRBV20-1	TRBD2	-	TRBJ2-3	TGCAGTGCTAGTATCACTAGCGGGGGGCCAGATACGCAGTATTTT	CSASITSGGPDTQYF
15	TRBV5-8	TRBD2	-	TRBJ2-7	TGTGCCAGCAGCCTAGTAGCGGGAGATTACGAGTGGCAGTACTTC	CASSLVAGDYEWQYF
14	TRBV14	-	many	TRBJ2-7	TGTGCCAGCAGCCAAATCAGGGACTCCTACGAGCAGTACTTC	CASSQIRDSYEQYF
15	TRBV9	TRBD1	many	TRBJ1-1	TGTGCCAGCAGCCCGTTTACAGGGGGGAGCACTGAAGCTTTCTTT	CASSPFTGGSTEAFF
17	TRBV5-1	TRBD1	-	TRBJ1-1	TGCGCCGGCAGGGACGGGGACAGGGGAGGTATGAACACTGAAGCTTTCTTT	CAGRDGDRGGMNTEAFF
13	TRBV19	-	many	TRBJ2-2	TGTGCCAGTAGTCCGGGGTTCCCCGGGGAGCTGTTTTTT	CASSPGFPGELFF
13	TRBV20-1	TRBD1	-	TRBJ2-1	TGCAGTGCGGACAGGGGGGCCTACAATGAGCAGTTCTTC	CSADRGAYNEQFF
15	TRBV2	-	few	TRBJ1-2	TGTGCCAGCAGTGGGGGCCCAGGCTCTAACTATGGCTACACCTTC	CASSGGPGSNYGYTF
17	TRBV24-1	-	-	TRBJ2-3	TGTGCCACCAGTGATCCCCGCTCAGCACTGGGGGCAGATACGCAGTATTTT	CATSDPRSALGADTQYF
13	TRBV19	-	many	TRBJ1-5	TGTGCCAGTAGTGCCACAGGTAATCAGCCCCAGCATTTT	CASSATGNQPQHF
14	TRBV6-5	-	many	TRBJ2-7	TGTGCCAGCAGTTACAGTCGGGACATTTACGAGCAGTACTTC	CASSYSRDIYEQYF
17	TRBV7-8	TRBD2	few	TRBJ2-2	TGTGCCAGCAGCGGGTGGGTGGGCGGGGGGGCTGCCGGGGAGCTGTTTTTT	CASSGWVGGGAAGELFF
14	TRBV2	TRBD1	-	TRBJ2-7	TGTGCCAGCAGTGATAGGCAGGGGGTCAACGAGCAGTACTTC	CASSDRQGVNEQYF
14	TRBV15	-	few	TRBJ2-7	TGTGCCACCGCCCCCGGGACGGATTCCTACGAGCAGTACTTC	CATAPGTDSYEQYF
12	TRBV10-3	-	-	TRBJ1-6	TGTGCCATCAGTGAAGGGGGATCGGCCCTCCACTTT	CAISEGGSALHF
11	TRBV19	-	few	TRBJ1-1	TGTGCCAGTACTGAGAACACTGAGGCTTTCTTT	CASTENTEAFF
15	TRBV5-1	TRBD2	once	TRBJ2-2	TGCGCCAGCAGCCCCTCAGTAGCGGGGGCCGGGGAGCTGTTTTTT	CASSPSVAGAGELFF
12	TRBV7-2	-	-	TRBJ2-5	TGTGCCAGCAGCTTAAGGCGGGAGACCCAGTACTTC	CASSLRRETQYF
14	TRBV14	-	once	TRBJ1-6	TGTGCCAGCAGCCAGTTGAAGGGTGGTTCACCCCTCCACTTT	CASSQLKGGSPLHF
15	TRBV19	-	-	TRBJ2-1	TGTGCCAGTAGTATAACAGGAATGGGGGAAAATGAGCAGTTCTTC	CASSITGMGENEQFF
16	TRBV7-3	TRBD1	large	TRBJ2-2	TGTGCCAGCAGCCGCCTGGGGACAGCGAACACCGGGGAGCTGTTTTTT	CASSRLGTANTGELFF
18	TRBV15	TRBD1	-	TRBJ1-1	TGTGCCACCAGCTCAGGTCTCGGACAGGGGGGTACGAGGACTGAAGCTTTCTTT	CATSSGLGQGGTRTEAFF
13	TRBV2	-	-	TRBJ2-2	TGTGCCAGCAGAACAGGGGGGGCCGGGGAGCTGTTTTTT	CASRTGGAGELFF
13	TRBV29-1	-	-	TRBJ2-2	TGCAGCGGATCAGCCGGGACCGCCGGGGAGCTGTTTTTT	CSGSAGTAGELFF